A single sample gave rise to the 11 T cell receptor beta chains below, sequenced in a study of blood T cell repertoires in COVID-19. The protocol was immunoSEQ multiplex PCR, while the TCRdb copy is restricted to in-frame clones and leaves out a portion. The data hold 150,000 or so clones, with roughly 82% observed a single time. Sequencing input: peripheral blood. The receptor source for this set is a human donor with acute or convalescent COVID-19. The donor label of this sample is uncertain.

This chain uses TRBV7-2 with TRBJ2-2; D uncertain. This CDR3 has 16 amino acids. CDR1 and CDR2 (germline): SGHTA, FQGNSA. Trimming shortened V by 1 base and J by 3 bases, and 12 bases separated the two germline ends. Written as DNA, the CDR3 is TGTGCCAGCAGCTTAGTCCGCTCTACTTACACCGGGGAGCTGTTTTTT. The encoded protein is CASSLVRSTYTGELFF.

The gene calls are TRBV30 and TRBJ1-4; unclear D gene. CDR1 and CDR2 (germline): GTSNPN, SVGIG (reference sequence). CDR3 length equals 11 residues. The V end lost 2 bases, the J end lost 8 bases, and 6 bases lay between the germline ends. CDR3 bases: TGTGCCTGGAGTATTCGGGAAAAACTGTTTTTT. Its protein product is CAWSIREKLFF.

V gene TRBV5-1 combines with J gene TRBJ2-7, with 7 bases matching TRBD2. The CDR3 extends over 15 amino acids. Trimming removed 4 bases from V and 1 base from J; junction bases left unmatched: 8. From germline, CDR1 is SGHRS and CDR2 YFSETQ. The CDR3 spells CASSGREAGSYEQYF. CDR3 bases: TGCGCCAGCAGCGGACGGGAGGCTGGTTCCTACGAGCAGTACTTC.

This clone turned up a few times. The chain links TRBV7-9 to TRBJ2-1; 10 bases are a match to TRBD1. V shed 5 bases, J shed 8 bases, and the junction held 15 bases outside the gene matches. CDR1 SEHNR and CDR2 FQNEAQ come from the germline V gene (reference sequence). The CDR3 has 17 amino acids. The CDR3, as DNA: TGTGCCAGCAGCGCGACAGGGGGCCCGAGGGGGCTCTATGAGCAGTTCTTC. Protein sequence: CASSATGGPRGLYEQFF. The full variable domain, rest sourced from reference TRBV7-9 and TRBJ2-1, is DTGVSQNPRHKITKRGQNVTFRCDPISEHNRLYWYRQTLGQGPEFLTYFQNEAQLEKSRLLSDRFSAERPKGSFSTLEIQRTEQGDSAMYLCASSATGGPRGLYEQFFGPGTRLTVL.

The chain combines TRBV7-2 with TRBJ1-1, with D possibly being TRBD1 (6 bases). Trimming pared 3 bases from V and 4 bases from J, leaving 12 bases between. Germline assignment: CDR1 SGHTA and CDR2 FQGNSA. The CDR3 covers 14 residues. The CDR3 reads CASSFHREGTEAFF. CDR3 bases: TGTGCCAGCAGCTTCCACAGGGAGGGCACTGAAGCTTTCTTT. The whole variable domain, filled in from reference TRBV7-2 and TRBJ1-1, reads GAGVSQSPSNKVTEKGKDVELRCDPISGHTALYWYRQSLGQGLEFLIYFQGNSAPDKSGLPSDRFSAERTGGSVSTLTIQRTQQEDSAVYLCASSFHREGTEAFFGQGTRLTVV.

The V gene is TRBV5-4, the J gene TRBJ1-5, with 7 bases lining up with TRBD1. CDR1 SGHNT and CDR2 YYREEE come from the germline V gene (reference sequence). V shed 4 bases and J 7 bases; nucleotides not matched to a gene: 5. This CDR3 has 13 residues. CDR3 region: CASSMEGAQPQHF. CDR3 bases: TGTGCCAGCAGCATGGAGGGGGCGCAGCCCCAGCATTTT.

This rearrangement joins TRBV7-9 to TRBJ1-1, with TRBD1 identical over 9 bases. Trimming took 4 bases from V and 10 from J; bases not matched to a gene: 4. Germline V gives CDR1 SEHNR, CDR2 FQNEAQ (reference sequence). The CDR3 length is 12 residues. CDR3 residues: CASSSGQGPAFF. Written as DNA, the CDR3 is TGTGCCAGCAGCTCGGGACAGGGCCCAGCTTTCTTT.

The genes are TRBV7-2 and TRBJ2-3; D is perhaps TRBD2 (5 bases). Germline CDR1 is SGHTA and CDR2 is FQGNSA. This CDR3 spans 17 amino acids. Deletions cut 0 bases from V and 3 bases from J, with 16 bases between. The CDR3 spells CASSLAGGPGGTDTQYF. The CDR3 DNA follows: TGTGCCAGCAGCTTAGCTGGCGGCCCCGGCGGGACAGATACGCAGTATTTT.

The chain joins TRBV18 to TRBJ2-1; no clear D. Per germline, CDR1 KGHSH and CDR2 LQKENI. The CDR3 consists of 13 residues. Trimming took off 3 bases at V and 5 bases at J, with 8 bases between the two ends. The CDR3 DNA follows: TGTGCCAGCTCACCGGCCTTCCACAATGAGCAGTTCTTC. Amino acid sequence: CASSPAFHNEQFF.

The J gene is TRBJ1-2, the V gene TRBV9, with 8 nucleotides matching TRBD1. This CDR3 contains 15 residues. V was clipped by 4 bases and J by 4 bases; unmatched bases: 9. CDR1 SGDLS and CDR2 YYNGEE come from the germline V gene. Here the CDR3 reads CASSTRGQGGYGYTF. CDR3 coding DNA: TGTGCCAGCAGCACCCGCGGACAGGGAGGCTATGGCTACACCTTC.

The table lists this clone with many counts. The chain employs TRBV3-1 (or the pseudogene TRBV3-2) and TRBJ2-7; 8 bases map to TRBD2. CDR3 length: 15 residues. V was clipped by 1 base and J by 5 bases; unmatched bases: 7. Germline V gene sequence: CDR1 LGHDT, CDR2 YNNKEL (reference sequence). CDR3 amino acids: CASSQGLAGKNEQYF. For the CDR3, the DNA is TGTGCCAGCAGCCAAGGGCTAGCGGGCAAAAACGAGCAGTACTTC.